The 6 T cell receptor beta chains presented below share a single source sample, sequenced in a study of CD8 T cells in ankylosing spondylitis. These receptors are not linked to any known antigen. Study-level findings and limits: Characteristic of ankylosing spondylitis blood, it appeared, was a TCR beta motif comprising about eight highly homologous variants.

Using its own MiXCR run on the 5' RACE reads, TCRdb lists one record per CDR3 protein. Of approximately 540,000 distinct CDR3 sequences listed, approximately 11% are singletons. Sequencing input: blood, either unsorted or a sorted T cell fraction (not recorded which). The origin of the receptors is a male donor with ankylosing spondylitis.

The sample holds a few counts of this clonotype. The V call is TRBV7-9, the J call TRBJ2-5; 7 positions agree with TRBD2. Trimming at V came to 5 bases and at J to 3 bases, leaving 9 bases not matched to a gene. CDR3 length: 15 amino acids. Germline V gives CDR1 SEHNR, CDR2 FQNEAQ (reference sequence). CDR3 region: CASSPRLADKETQYF. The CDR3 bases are TGTGCCAGCAGCCCCCGACTAGCAGATAAAGAGACCCAGTACTTC.

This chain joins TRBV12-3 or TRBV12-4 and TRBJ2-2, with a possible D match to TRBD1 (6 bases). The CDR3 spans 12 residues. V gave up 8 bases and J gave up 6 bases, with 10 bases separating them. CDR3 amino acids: CASAWTAGELFF. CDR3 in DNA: TGTGCCAGCGCGTGGACAGCCGGGGAGCTGTTTTTT.

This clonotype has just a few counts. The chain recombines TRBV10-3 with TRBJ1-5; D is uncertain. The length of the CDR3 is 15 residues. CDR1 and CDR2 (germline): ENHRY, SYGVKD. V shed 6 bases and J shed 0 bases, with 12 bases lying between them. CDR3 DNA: TGTGCCATCAGCGCCTCGGGGTCTAGCAATCAGCCCCAGCATTTT. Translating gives CAISASGSSNQPQHF.

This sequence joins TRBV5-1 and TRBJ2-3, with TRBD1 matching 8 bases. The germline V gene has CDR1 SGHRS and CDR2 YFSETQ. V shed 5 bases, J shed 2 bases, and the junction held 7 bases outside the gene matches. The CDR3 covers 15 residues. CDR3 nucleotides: TGCGCCAGCAGTCGGACAGGGATCTACACAGATACGCAGTATTTT. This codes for CASSRTGIYTDTQYF.

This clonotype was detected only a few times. In nucleotides, the CDR3 is TGCAGCGCCCTGGACCCGGGCACTGAAGCTTTCTTT. It encodes CSALDPGTEAFF. This chain links TRBV29-1 with TRBJ1-1; D remains unclear. Trimming stripped 7 bases from V and 4 bases from J, with 13 bases between. This CDR3 contains 12 residues. Looked up from germline, CDR1 is SQVTM and CDR2 is ANQGSEA.

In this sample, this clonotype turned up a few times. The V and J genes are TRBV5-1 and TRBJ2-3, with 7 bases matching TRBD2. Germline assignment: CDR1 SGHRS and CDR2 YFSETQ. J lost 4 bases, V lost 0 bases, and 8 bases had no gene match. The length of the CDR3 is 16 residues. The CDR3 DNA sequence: TGCGCCAGCAGCTTGGTCTCGGGAGGAGCCGCAGATACGCAGTATTTT. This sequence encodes CASSLVSGGAADTQYF.